The 28 T cell receptor beta chains below come from one sample, sequenced in a study of response to subunit inactivated influenza vaccine. TCRdb re-derived calls from the RT-PCR reads in MiXCR, one entry per CDR3 protein. The sample contains roughly 700,000 distinct CDR3 sequences, 11% to 15% of which appear only once. This specimen consisted of PBMCs from blood, obtained approximately 15 days before vaccination. The receptors here all came from a man in his forties or fifties who received an inactivated influenza vaccine.

The sample holds many counts of this clonotype. V and J are TRBV15 and TRBJ2-1; D unclear. Germline V gives CDR1 LNHNV, CDR2 YYDKDF (reference sequence). The germline V and J ends were trimmed by 4 bases and 7 bases, with 14 bases remaining between them. The CDR3 totals 14 residues. The CDR3 DNA follows: TGTGCCACCAGCATCAGAGGATGGGGTAATGAGCAGTTCTTC. It is translated as CATSIRGWGNEQFF.

This clonotype has at least ten counts. CDR3 bases: TGTGCCAGCGGACAGTCGAACACCGGGGAGCTGTTTTTT. Amino acids: CASGQSNTGELFF. The rearrangement joins TRBV2 to TRBJ2-2; D is perhaps TRBD1 (6 bases). There are 13 residues in the CDR3. The V gene lost 8 bases and the J gene lost 0 bases, with 7 bases spanning the gap. From germline, CDR1 is SNHLY and CDR2 FYNNEI.

A word on this clonotype: This may arise from a read error, as a much more abundant clone is one base away. The V and J genes are TRBV3-1 and TRBJ2-2; maybe TRBD1 (6 bases). The CDR3 consists of 15 residues. Per the germline V gene, CDR1 is LGHDT and CDR2 is YNNKEL (reference sequence). V shed 2 bases and J shed 0 bases, with 7 bases lying between them. The CDR3 region is CASSQRTANTGELFF. The DNA of the CDR3 is TGTGCCAGCAGCCAAAGGACAGCGAACACCGGGGAGCTGTTTTTT.

In its sample, this clonotype was seen many times. J is TRBJ2-1 and V is TRBV6-1; 10 nucleotides match TRBD2. Germline loops: CDR1 MNHNS, CDR2 SASEGT. The CDR3 is 16 amino acids. Trimming at V came to 7 bases and at J to 3 bases, leaving 9 bases not matched to a gene. The DNA for the CDR3 is TGTGCCAGCACCTCTCGGCTAGCGGGAGACTACAATGAGCAGTTCTTC. Encoded protein: CASTSRLAGDYNEQFF.

The V call is TRBV7-9, the J call TRBJ1-2; D call uncertain. The V end was cut by 1 base, the J end by 8 bases, with 17 bases between. The CDR3 runs 15 residues. Germline V gene data show CDR1 as SEHNR and CDR2 as FQNEAQ (reference sequence). The CDR3 region has the DNA TGTGCCAGCAGCTTAGATTGGGCGTTGGAAGAAGGCTACACCTTC. Its protein is CASSLDWALEEGYTF.

This clonotype has just a few counts. The rearrangement joins TRBV4-2 to TRBJ1-1; no clear D gene. Germline V gene sequence: CDR1 LGHNA, CDR2 YNFKEQ. Trimming removed 0 bases from V and 2 bases from J, with 10 bases in between. The CDR3 loop spans 15 amino acids. CDR3 loop: CASSQEAEGNTEAFF. CDR3 coding DNA: TGTGCCAGCAGCCAAGAAGCGGAAGGTAACACTGAAGCTTTCTTT.

The chain joins TRBV18 to TRBJ2-1, with 7 bases aligning to TRBD1. The V and J ends lost 0 bases and 6 bases, in that order; junction bases with no gene match: 11. The CDR3 length is 17 residues. Germline-derived CDR1 and CDR2 are KGHSH and LQKENI. The CDR3 DNA reads TGTGCCAGCTCACCACCCAATCAGGGGGTGAACGGCAATGAGCAGTTCTTC. Translation gives CASSPPNQGVNGNEQFF.

The chain employs TRBV15 and TRBJ1-5; D not resolved. Trimming removed 0 bases at V and 1 base at J, with 7 bases between. In germline, CDR1 is LNHNV, CDR2 YYDKDF (reference sequence). The CDR3 sequence is 15 residues long. Here the CDR3 reads CATSRDPSSNQPQHF. CDR3 in DNA: TGTGCCACCAGCAGAGATCCCAGCAGCAATCAGCCCCAGCATTTT.

This rearrangement joins TRBV6-2 or TRBV6-3 to TRBJ1-5; TRBD1 matches 7 bases. The CDR3 spans 16 residues. The V segment lost 2 bases and the J segment 7 bases; nucleotides outside the gene matches: 11. Germline-derived CDR1 and CDR2 are MNHEY and SVGEGT. The DNA for the CDR3 is TGTGCCAGCAGTTACGTGATAAACTTCAGGGGGCAGCCCCAGCATTTT. Translation gives CASSYVINFRGQPQHF.

The J gene is TRBJ1-5, the V gene TRBV20-1; TRBD1 agrees at 7 bases. CDR3 length: 14 amino acids. Trimming at V came to 6 bases and at J to 2 bases, leaving 7 bases not matched to a gene. In germline, CDR1 is DFQATT, CDR2 SNEGSKA (reference sequence). The CDR3 sequence: CSARRQGGNQPQHF. CDR3 DNA sequence: TGCAGTGCACGACGACAGGGAGGCAATCAGCCCCAGCATTTT.

Ten or more counts support this clonotype. V and J are TRBV7-2 and TRBJ2-5; the D gene is possibly TRBD1 (5 bases). This CDR3 is built from 13 residues. Germline V CDR1 and CDR2: SGHTA, FQGNSA. V dropped 7 bases and J dropped 2 bases, with 11 bases sitting between them. The CDR3 region is CASNPTVQETQYF. The CDR3 DNA reads TGTGCCAGCAACCCGACAGTACAAGAGACCCAGTACTTC.

This chain connects TRBV20-1 to TRBJ2-3; D not certain. The CDR3 extends over 14 amino acids. Germline V gene lookup returns CDR1 DFQATT and CDR2 SNEGSKA (reference sequence). V dropped 7 bases and J dropped 0 bases, with 14 bases sitting between them. The CDR3 DNA follows: TGCAGTGGTAGCCCCAGGACCAGCACAGATACGCAGTATTTT. Encoded protein: CSGSPRTSTDTQYF.

This clonotype was detected many times. V gene TRBV4-2 combines with J gene TRBJ2-3; 10 nucleotides match TRBD2. With V trimmed by 0 bases and J by 2 bases, 8 bases remained unmatched. The CDR3 covers 18 residues. From germline, CDR1 is LGHNA and CDR2 YNFKEQ. The CDR3 sequence is CASSQDIGLAAFTDTQYF. The CDR3 nucleotides read TGTGCCAGCAGCCAAGACATCGGACTAGCGGCATTCACAGATACGCAGTATTTT.

V gene TRBV20-1 combines with J gene TRBJ2-2, with a possible D match to TRBD1 (6 bases). The CDR3 loop spans 15 amino acids. V lost 4 bases to trimming and J lost 1 base, with 13 bases between them. Germline CDR1 is DFQATT and CDR2 is SNEGSKA (reference sequence). The DNA for the CDR3 is TGCAGTGCTACCCCGGGACACCTGAACACCGGGGAGCTGTTTTTT. Amino acid sequence: CSATPGHLNTGELFF.

This clonotype was counted at least ten times. V is TRBV5-6 and J is TRBJ2-1, with a weak D call TRBD2 (5 bases). With 2 bases removed from V and 9 bases from J, the gap between germline ends came to 9 bases. Germline V gives CDR1 SGHDT, CDR2 YYEEEE. There are 12 residues in the CDR3. The CDR3 DNA follows: TGTGCCAGCAGCTTTCTAGCTGTTGAGCAGTTCTTC. It is translated as CASSFLAVEQFF.

This clonotype came up many times. V usage is TRBV12-3 or TRBV12-4 and J usage is TRBJ2-2; 8 bases map to TRBD2. The CDR3 is made up of 15 amino acids. V shed 7 bases and J 3 bases; nucleotides not matched to a gene: 7. The DNA for the CDR3 is TGTGCCAGCAACGCACTAGCGGAAGACACCGGGGAGCTGTTTTTT. Protein: CASNALAEDTGELFF.

The chain recombines TRBV6-2 or TRBV6-3 with TRBJ2-7, with 15 nucleotides matching TRBD2. The trim removed 1 base at V and 5 bases at J, leaving 18 bases unmatched. CDR3 size: 21 residues. Germline CDR1 is MNHEY and CDR2 is SVGEGT. The CDR3 loop reads CASSYFFVGLAGGRPADEQYF. The CDR3 nucleotides are TGTGCCAGCAGTTACTTCTTTGTCGGACTAGCGGGAGGGCGACCTGCCGACGAGCAGTACTTC.

The chain's CDR3 is CASSPQQPYSPLHF. The CDR3, as DNA: TGTGCCAGCTCACCACAACAGCCTTATTCACCCCTCCACTTT. V gene TRBV18 combines with J gene TRBJ1-6, with unresolved D. V shed 1 base and J shed 8 bases, with 9 bases lying between them. The CDR3 sequence is 14 residues long. CDR1 and CDR2 (germline): KGHSH, LQKENI.

This clonotype was counted only a few times. The chain employs TRBV4-1 and TRBJ2-1, with 9 positions matching TRBD2. Germline CDR1 and CDR2: MGHRA and YSYEKL. The CDR3 has 16 amino acids. Germline trimming cut 1 base from V and 2 bases from J; bases unmatched to any gene: 3. The CDR3 DNA sequence: TGCGCCAGCAGCCAAGGGGTAGCGGGGGCCTACAATGAGCAGTTCTTC. As protein: CASSQGVAGAYNEQFF.

This chain joins TRBV12-3 or TRBV12-4 and TRBJ1-5; D gene unclear. Trimming took 2 bases from V and 0 from J, leaving 5 bases between them. The CDR3 totals 14 residues. In DNA form, the CDR3 reads TGTGCCAGCAGTTTATATGGTAGCAATCAGCCCCAGCATTTT. The encoded protein is CASSLYGSNQPQHF.

This clonotype was recorded many times. V usage is TRBV29-1 and J usage is TRBJ2-7; TRBD1 matches at 12 bases. The CDR3 length is 14 residues. The V gene's germline CDR1 is SQVTM and CDR2 ANQGSEA. Germline trimming cut 6 bases from V and 9 bases from J; bases unmatched to any gene: 12. This CDR3 is CSVAGTGGAKLQYF. CDR3 in DNA: TGCAGCGTCGCCGGGACAGGGGGCGCGAAATTGCAGTACTTC.

The chain is built from TRBV4-1 and TRBJ2-5; D is possibly TRBD1 or TRBD2 (5 bases each). Germline lookup yields CDR1 MGHRA and CDR2 YSYEKL. The V end was cut by 2 bases, the J end by 9 bases, with 13 bases between. CDR3 length equals 13 residues. CDR3 sequence (DNA): TGCGCCAGCAGCCAATTAGCCGGGGCATCCCAGTACTTC. Translating it yields CASSQLAGASQYF.

In its sample, this clonotype was seen a few times. The chain recombines TRBV6-2 or TRBV6-3 with TRBJ2-1; possible D gene TRBD1, 6 bases. Germline CDR1 is MNHEY and CDR2 is SVGEGT. The V end lost 2 bases, the J end lost 2 bases, and 10 bases lay between the germline ends. The CDR3 is made up of 15 amino acids. CDR3 loop: CASSYPQGTYNEQFF. The CDR3 region has the DNA TGTGCCAGCAGTTACCCCCAGGGGACCTACAATGAGCAGTTCTTC.

This clonotype was detected a few times. The CDR3 region is CSARDIRRTGELFF. The DNA for the CDR3 is TGCAGTGCGAGGGACATCCGGCGGACCGGGGAGCTGTTTTTT. V usage is TRBV20-1 and J usage is TRBJ2-2; D may be TRBD1 (6 bases). CDR1 is DFQATT, CDR2 SNEGSKA, per germline (reference sequence). The CDR3 has 14 residues. V lost 6 bases and J 5 bases, leaving 16 bases between the germline ends.

The V gene is TRBV9, the J gene TRBJ2-3; 8 positions agree with TRBD1. The CDR3 consists of 16 residues. Per the germline V gene, CDR1 is SGDLS and CDR2 is YYNGEE. With 4 bases clipped from V and 2 bases from J, the junction kept 9 bases outside the gene matches. Here the CDR3 DNA reads TGTGCCAGCAGCCCAGAGACAGGGGTCCCCACAGATACGCAGTATTTT. This encodes CASSPETGVPTDTQYF.

The V call is TRBV3-1, the J call TRBJ2-7, with TRBD2 as a possible D gene (6 bases). The CDR3 is made up of 16 amino acids. The V gene's germline CDR1 is LGHDT and CDR2 YNNKEL (reference sequence). V lost 1 base and J lost 4, with 17 bases in between. The CDR3 bases are TGTGCCAGCAGCCAAGGGGAGGTAGCTAATCCGTACGAGCAGTACTTC. It translates to CASSQGEVANPYEQYF.

This clonotype was seen at least ten times. The chain employs TRBV7-2 and TRBJ2-2, with D maybe TRBD1 (5 bases). Germline CDR1 reads SGHTA; CDR2 reads FQGNSA. This CDR3 has 15 amino acids. V shed 3 bases and J shed 0 bases, with 8 bases lying between them. Written as DNA, the CDR3 is TGTGCCAGCAGCTTGGGGCAGTCGAACACCGGGGAGCTGTTTTTT. Translation: CASSLGQSNTGELFF.

This clonotype was seen only a few times. CDR3 nucleotide sequence: TGTGCCAGCAGTTTCCTAGCGGGAGTTATCTACGAGCAGTACTTC. Translating gives CASSFLAGVIYEQYF. The J gene is TRBJ2-7, the V gene TRBV27; TRBD2 agrees at 10 bases. Losses at the gene ends were 3 bases for V and 3 bases for J; bases not matched to a gene: 5. There are 15 residues in the CDR3. Germline V gives CDR1 MNHEY, CDR2 SMNVEV (reference sequence).